These 31 T cell receptor beta chains were sequenced from one sample in a study of T cells in Graves' hyperthyroidism and ophthalmopathy. Authors of the study amplified TCR beta CDR3 regions from RNA transcripts. The TCR CDR3 was amplified in a first-round RT-PCR using the HTBI primer set. Using its own MiXCR run on the multiplex PCR reads, TCRdb lists one record per CDR3 protein. The repertoire holds about 560,000 distinct CDR3 sequences, with 16% as singletons. Sequencing input: blood. The receptor source for this set is a woman younger than 35 with Graves' hyperthyroidism.

This clonotype has at least ten counts. The chain's CDR3 is CSAQEWGGDYGYTF. Here the CDR3 DNA reads TGCAGTGCGCAAGAGTGGGGGGGTGACTATGGCTACACCTTC. This chain joins TRBV20-1 and TRBJ1-2, with D possibly matching TRBD1 (5 bases). CDR1 DFQATT and CDR2 SNEGSKA come from the germline V gene (reference sequence). Trimming removed 6 bases from V and 3 bases from J, with 17 bases in between. CDR3 length equals 14 residues.

This clonotype was counted at least ten times. The chain uses TRBV5-8 and TRBJ1-5; D is unresolved. The CDR3 sequence is 15 residues long. Trimming pared 4 bases from V and 5 bases from J, leaving 16 bases between. Germline assignment: CDR1 SGHTS and CDR2 YDEGEE. CDR3 in amino acids: CASSRGLRRDQPQHF. CDR3 nucleotides: TGTGCCAGCAGCCGCGGTTTGCGGAGGGATCAGCCCCAGCATTTT.

This clonotype was recorded once. A much larger clone is a single base away; this may be a read error. The V call is TRBV3-1, the J call TRBJ2-3; TRBD2 is a possible D gene (6 bases). CDR1 and CDR2 from the germline V gene are LGHDT and YNNKEL (reference sequence). The CDR3 runs 16 residues. The DNA of the CDR3 is TGTGCCGGCAGCCTAAGGACTACCCGAAAGACAGATACGCAGTATTTT. This codes for CAGSLRTTRKTDTQYF.

Comment on this clonotype: The junction and the germline gene differ at one end; a read error may be behind it. This chain uses TRBV13 with TRBJ1-3; D not certain. CDR1 and CDR2 from the germline V gene are PRHDT and FYEKMQ (reference sequence). The CDR3 spans 17 residues. The CDR3 region is CASSLGLGHRSGSTIYF. CDR3 sequence (DNA): TGTGCCAGCAGCTTAGGCCTGGGTCACCGCTCTGGAAGCACCATATATTTT.

In its sample, this clonotype was seen a few times. The chain links TRBV13 to TRBJ2-1; weak D call: TRBD1 (6 bases). The CDR3 runs to 12 residues. V lost 5 bases and J lost 10, with 12 bases in between. The V gene's germline CDR1 is PRHDT and CDR2 FYEKMQ (reference sequence). CDR3 bases: TGTGCCAGCAGCCCAGCCGGACAGGAGCAGTTCTTC. Translation: CASSPAGQEQFF.

V and J are TRBV2 and TRBJ2-5; D might be TRBD2 (5 bases). The CDR3 sequence is 14 residues long. Germline CDR1 SNHLY, CDR2 FYNNEI. The V end lost 7 bases, the J end lost 5 bases, and 17 bases lay between the germline ends. In DNA, the CDR3 is TGTGCCAGCATTTCCCTGATCGGGGAGGAGACCCAGTACTTC. Its protein product is CASISLIGEETQYF.

On this clonotype itself: A read error may produce the germline difference seen at one junction end. This sequence joins TRBV7-9 and TRBJ2-5; no reliable D call. Per the germline V gene, CDR1 is SEHNR and CDR2 is FQNEAQ (reference sequence). The CDR3 has 13 residues. Here the CDR3 reads CASSYTRAETQCF. The CDR3 DNA follows: TGTGCCAGCAGTTATACCCGCGCGGAGACCCAGTGCTTC.

Many counts were recorded for this clonotype. The chain carries TRBV20-1 and TRBJ2-1, with TRBD2 matching over 13 bases. CDR3 length: 20 residues. Losses at the gene ends were 0 bases for V and 6 bases for J; bases not matched to a gene: 17. Germline assignment: CDR1 DFQATT and CDR2 SNEGSKA (reference sequence). CDR3 residues: CSARDILAGLGTSGTNEQFF. The CDR3 coding sequence is TGCAGTGCTAGAGATATCTTGGCGGGGTTAGGGACTAGCGGGACCAATGAGCAGTTCTTC.

The V gene is TRBV20-1, the J gene TRBJ2-1; D not certain. This CDR3 region has 13 residues. V lost 5 bases, J lost 8 bases, and 16 bases lay in between. The germline V gene has CDR1 DFQATT and CDR2 SNEGSKA (reference sequence). The CDR3 region has the DNA TGCAGTGCTCCCCGGGCAGGTGGAGATGAGCAGTTCTTC. It is translated as CSAPRAGGDEQFF.

The chain links TRBV27 to TRBJ2-5; 9 bases are a match to TRBD1. Germline V CDR1 and CDR2: MNHEY, SMNVEV (reference sequence). CDR3 length: 15 residues. The V and J ends lost 5 bases and 6 bases, in that order; junction bases with no gene match: 10. The CDR3 loop reads CASSPGDRVMQTQYF. CDR3 DNA sequence: TGTGCCAGCAGTCCGGGGGACAGGGTAATGCAGACCCAGTACTTC.

V is TRBV25-1 and J is TRBJ2-2, with no clear D. The germline V gene encodes CDR1 MGHDK and CDR2 SYGVNS. V lost 5 bases and J lost 7, with 14 bases in between. The CDR3 spans 14 residues. CDR3 sequence (DNA): TGTGCCAGCAGTCCCCCCGGCGTGGACGGGGAGCTGTTTTTT. Encoded protein: CASSPPGVDGELFF.

V gene TRBV10-3 combines with J gene TRBJ1-6; D is undetermined. CDR1 is ENHRY, CDR2 SYGVKD, per germline. Trimming pared 3 bases from V and 14 bases from J, leaving 2 bases between. The CDR3 has 9 residues. The CDR3 sequence: CAISETLHF. Here the CDR3 DNA reads TGTGCCATCAGTGAAACCCTCCACTTT.

The V gene is TRBV9, the J gene TRBJ2-2, with 10 bases lining up with TRBD2. The V segment lost 0 bases and the J segment 1 base; nucleotides outside the gene matches: 9. In germline, CDR1 is SGDLS, CDR2 YYNGEE. The CDR3 contains 19 residues. Written as DNA, the CDR3 is TGTGCCAGCAGCGTAGGTCTAGCGGGGGAGAACGTGAACACCGGGGAGCTGTTTTTT. Translation gives CASSVGLAGENVNTGELFF.

Details on this clonotype: A single base separates this from a much larger clone, so it may be a read error. V and J are TRBV7-2 and TRBJ1-1, with D unresolved. The germline gives CDR1 SGHTA, CDR2 FQGNSA. This CDR3 has 12 residues. Trimming left V 5 bases short and J 8 bases short, with 12 bases between. This CDR3 is CASSRGGREAFF. CDR3 nucleotides: TGTGCCAGCAGCCGTGGTGGGCGGGAAGCTTTCTTT.

The chain recombines TRBV5-1 with TRBJ1-6; weak D call: TRBD1 (6 bases). The V gene's germline CDR1 is SGHRS and CDR2 YFSETQ. The CDR3 totals 16 residues. V was shortened by 1 base and J by 4 bases, with 12 bases between the two germline ends. The CDR3 bases are TGCGCCAGCAGCTTGAGGGGGAGGCGGTATAATTCACCCCTCCACTTT. This translates into CASSLRGRRYNSPLHF. Together with reference TRBV5-1 and TRBJ1-6, the CDR3 gives the full variable domain: KAGVTQTPRYLIKTRGQQVTLSCSPISGHRSVSWYQQTPGQGLQFLFEYFSETQRNKGNFPGRFSGRQFSNSRSEMNVSTLELGDSALYLCASSLRGRRYNSPLHFGNGTRLTVT.

This clonotype was detected ten times or more. This chain joins TRBV6-4 and TRBJ2-3, with 11 nucleotides matching TRBD2. There are 15 residues in the CDR3. Losses at the gene ends were 3 bases for V and 6 bases for J; bases not matched to a gene: 5. Per germline, CDR1 MRHNA and CDR2 SNTAGT. CDR3 region: CASSEGSGGADTQYF. CDR3 bases: TGTGCCAGCAGTGAAGGTAGCGGGGGGGCCGATACGCAGTATTTT.

This clonotype was counted between two and nine times. V gene TRBV2 combines with J gene TRBJ1-6, with D uncertain. Trimming left V 3 bases short and J 5 bases short, with 11 bases between. The CDR3 loop spans 15 amino acids. Germline V gene data show CDR1 as SNHLY and CDR2 as FYNNEI. CDR3 sequence reads: CASSELTMDNSPLHF. CDR3 DNA sequence: TGTGCCAGCAGTGAGTTAACTATGGATAATTCACCCCTCCACTTT.

This clonotype was counted many times. The chain has TRBV2 and TRBJ2-3, with 13 nucleotides matching TRBD2. Trimming removed 4 bases from V and 3 bases from J; junction bases left unmatched: 4. The CDR3 totals 16 residues. Germline V gene lookup returns CDR1 SNHLY and CDR2 FYNNEI. CDR3: CASSGEGLAGTDTQYF. The CDR3 DNA is TGTGCCAGCAGTGGGGAGGGACTAGCGGGAACAGATACGCAGTATTTT.

This clonotype was seen many times. The chain combines TRBV6-2 or TRBV6-3 with TRBJ1-2; the D is unclear. The V gene's germline CDR1 is MNHEY and CDR2 SVGEGT. Deletions cut 5 bases from V and 7 bases from J, with 14 bases between. The CDR3 runs 13 residues. CDR3 protein: CASSPTTASGYTF. Here the CDR3 DNA reads TGTGCCAGCAGTCCCACAACCGCGAGTGGCTACACCTTC.

This clonotype was observed a few times. V and J are TRBV7-9 and TRBJ2-5, with 13 bases identical to TRBD2. In germline, CDR1 is SEHNR, CDR2 FQNEAQ (reference sequence). After removal of 5 bases from V and 3 bases from J, the junction contained 6 bases not matched to a gene. CDR3 length: 16 amino acids. The CDR3 here is CASSPFGLAGEETQYF. The CDR3 coding sequence is TGTGCCAGCAGCCCATTCGGACTAGCGGGGGAAGAGACCCAGTACTTC.

This clonotype turned up a few times. This sequence joins TRBV20-1 and TRBJ1-4, with D unclear. This CDR3 spans 15 amino acids. Germline V gene data show CDR1 as DFQATT and CDR2 as SNEGSKA (reference sequence). Deletions cut 6 bases from V and 0 bases from J, with 14 bases between. The CDR3 reads CSAEKYSATNEKLFF. CDR3 coding DNA: TGCAGTGCGGAAAAATACAGCGCAACTAATGAAAAACTGTTTTTT.

The rearrangement uses TRBV6-1 and TRBJ2-7; 10 bases agree with TRBD1. The CDR3 has 16 residues. V shed 1 base, J shed 0 bases, and the junction held 3 bases outside the gene matches. In germline, CDR1 is MNHNS, CDR2 SASEGT. This chain's CDR3 is CASSEEWTGGSYEQYF. CDR3 nucleotides: TGTGCCAGCAGTGAAGAGTGGACAGGGGGCTCCTACGAGCAGTACTTC.

This clonotype has only a few counts. The rearrangement uses TRBV2 and TRBJ2-5; the match to TRBD1 covers 10 bases. Germline loops: CDR1 SNHLY, CDR2 FYNNEI. V trimming: 7 bases; J trimming: 4 bases; junction bases outside the gene matches: 9. The CDR3 runs to 15 residues. CDR3 protein: CASTRDRGGGETQYF. Written as DNA, the CDR3 is TGTGCCAGCACCCGGGACAGGGGAGGAGGAGAGACCCAGTACTTC.

There are a few counts of this clonotype. The rearrangement links TRBV5-1 to TRBJ1-1; 7 nucleotides agree with TRBD1. V was clipped by 2 bases and J by 3 bases; unmatched bases: 4. Germline V CDR1 and CDR2: SGHRS, YFSETQ. This CDR3 comprises 14 residues. Here the CDR3 reads CASSFHTGDTEAFF. CDR3 DNA: TGCGCCAGCAGCTTTCACACAGGGGACACTGAAGCTTTCTTT.

This clonotype was seen repeatedly, ten times or more. The V and J genes are TRBV9 and TRBJ2-7; TRBD2 agrees at 8 bases. CDR3 length: 15 residues. Trimming at V came to 0 bases and at J to 1 base, leaving 3 bases not matched to a gene. Per germline, CDR1 SGDLS and CDR2 YYNGEE. CDR3 DNA sequence: TGTGCCAGCAGCGTAGGGACTAGCACATCCTACGAGCAGTACTTC. Its translation: CASSVGTSTSYEQYF.

For the CDR3, the DNA is TGTGCCAGCACTCCGAGAGTGGGCTACGAGCAGTACTTC. This codes for CASTPRVGYEQYF. The chain employs TRBV6-2 or TRBV6-3 and TRBJ2-7; no firm D call. V gave up 7 bases and J gave up 3 bases, with 13 bases separating them. Germline V gene sequence: CDR1 MNHEY, CDR2 SVGEGT. This CDR3 is 13 amino acids long.

To note about this clonotype: A junction end diverges from the germline sequence, so it may reflect a read error. J is TRBJ2-4 and V is TRBV28; maybe TRBD2 (7 bases). The CDR3 extends over 15 amino acids. The germline gives CDR1 MDHEN, CDR2 SYDVKM. CDR3: CASSPPAGARNIQCF. In DNA, the CDR3 is TGTGCCAGCTCACCACCGGCGGGGGCAAGGAACATTCAGTGCTTC. Variable domain in full (rest from reference TRBV28 and TRBJ2-4): DVKVTQSSRYLVKRTGEKVFLECVQDMDHENMFWYRQDPGLGLRLIYFSYDVKMKEKGDIPEGYSVSREKKERFSLILESASTNQTSMYLCASSPPAGARNIQCFGAGTRLSVL.

This clonotype was seen a few times. The chain couples TRBV13 to TRBJ2-1, with TRBD1 matching over 12 bases. Germline V gives CDR1 PRHDT, CDR2 FYEKMQ (reference sequence). This CDR3 comprises 15 residues. V was clipped by 5 bases and J by 4 bases; unmatched bases: 3. The CDR3 reads CASSKGQGAYNEQFF. The CDR3 nucleotides are TGTGCCAGCAGCAAGGGACAGGGGGCTTACAATGAGCAGTTCTTC.

J is TRBJ2-4 and V is TRBV15; 9 nucleotides match TRBD1. The CDR3 covers 15 residues. Trimming at V came to 5 bases and at J to 1 base, leaving 3 bases not matched to a gene. Per germline, CDR1 LNHNV and CDR2 YYDKDF (reference sequence). The CDR3 region is CATSPDRGAKNIQYF. CDR3 in DNA: TGTGCCACCAGCCCGGACAGGGGCGCCAAAAACATTCAGTACTTC.

This clonotype was recorded at least ten times. The V call is TRBV5-1, the J call TRBJ1-1; possibly TRBD1 for D (6 bases). CDR1 SGHRS and CDR2 YFSETQ come from the germline V gene. The CDR3 extends over 16 amino acids. V was shortened by 4 bases and J by 5 bases, with 21 bases between the two germline ends. The CDR3 DNA reads TGCGCCAGCAGCACCCAAGGGGGGACCGTCTCGACTGAAGCTTTCTTT. Translating it yields CASSTQGGTVSTEAFF.

This clonotype has at least ten counts. The gene calls are TRBV7-3 and TRBJ2-1; D gene uncertain. The CDR3 spans 12 residues. The V end was cut by 3 bases, the J end by 14 bases, with 14 bases between. CDR1 SGHTA and CDR2 FQGTGA come from the germline V gene. DNA for the CDR3: TGTGCCAGCAGCTTTCCACAGTCCCGGGAGTTCTTC. Translated: CASSFPQSREFF.